This T cell receptor (beta chain) was captured by sequencing in a study of response to subunit inactivated influenza vaccine. This clonotype appeared many times. No antigen is known for it. This CDR3 is built from 17 residues. CDR1 is LGHNA, CDR2 YSLEER, per germline. Deletions cut 2 bases from V and 9 bases from J, with 20 bases between. TCRdb re-derived calls from the RT-PCR reads in MiXCR, one entry per CDR3 protein. The sample holds 400,000 to 650,000 distinct CDR3 sequences, roughly 7.6% seen once. Regarding the study as a whole: The authors offered the suggestion that each seasonal influenza vaccination recruits few new T cells.

Here the sequenced sample was PBMCs from blood, taken 23 to 25 months after vaccination. The J gene is TRBJ1-6, the V gene TRBV4-3; D is unresolved. This TCR was sampled from a man in his fifties or sixties who received an inactivated influenza vaccine. CDR3 in amino acids: CASSQFTGPPIGSPLHF. The CDR3 bases are TGCGCCAGCAGCCAATTCACTGGTCCCCCCATCGGTTCACCCCTCCACTTT.